The 29 T cell receptor beta chains given below trace back to one sample, sequenced in a study of blood T cell repertoires in COVID-19. The assay was immunoSEQ multiplex PCR, and TCRdb's table has in-frame clones only and misses some. The sample records 200,000 to 250,000 clones, roughly 90% being singletons. Material: peripheral blood. All receptors derive from an older woman with acute or convalescent COVID-19.

The chain has TRBV7-2 and TRBJ2-5, with 11 bases that match TRBD2. V lost 6 bases, J lost 5 bases, and 5 bases stayed unmatched. Germline lookup yields CDR1 SGHTA and CDR2 FQGNSA. CDR3 length: 14 residues. CDR3 region: CASRIAGGRETQYF. The CDR3 nucleotides are TGTGCCAGCAGAATAGCGGGAGGGCGTGAGACCCAGTACTTC. The variable domain in full, with the rest retrieved from reference TRBV7-2 and TRBJ2-5, is GAGVSQSPSNKVTEKGKDVELRCDPISGHTALYWYRQSLGQGLEFLIYFQGNSAPDKSGLPSDRFSAERTGGSVSTLTIQRTQQEDSAVYLCASRIAGGRETQYFGPGTRLLVL.

The chain is built from TRBV7-8 and TRBJ2-1, with 11 bases fitting TRBD2. This CDR3 region has 16 residues. Germline V lookup: CDR1 SGHVS, CDR2 FQNEAQ. With V trimmed by 5 bases and J by 6 bases, 9 bases remained unmatched. The CDR3 here is CASSEYSGTSGNEQFF. The CDR3 DNA sequence: TGTGCCAGCAGCGAGTACTCCGGGACTAGCGGCAATGAGCAGTTCTTC.

The V gene is TRBV10-3, the J gene TRBJ2-3; 13 bases match TRBD2. V lost 3 bases to trimming and J lost 5 bases; unmatched junction nucleotides: 8. CDR1 is ENHRY and CDR2 is SYGVKD in the germline V gene. CDR3 length: 17 amino acids. The DNA of the CDR3 is TGTGCCATCAGTGAATGGGGACTAGCGGGGAAGGGAGATACGCAGTATTTT. Protein sequence: CAISEWGLAGKGDTQYF.

The V gene is TRBV7-8, the J gene TRBJ1-3; D possibly corresponds to TRBD1 (6 bases). The CDR3 spans 18 residues. The V and J ends lost 1 base and 0 bases respectively, with 16 bases between them. Germline CDR1 and CDR2: SGHVS and FQNEAQ. CDR3 sequence: CASSLGQGIWASGNTIYF. CDR3 nucleotides: TGTGCCAGCAGCTTAGGCCAGGGGATTTGGGCCTCTGGAAACACCATATATTTT.

The V gene is TRBV6-4, the J gene TRBJ2-1; 8 bases are shared with TRBD1. The germline V gene has CDR1 MRHNA and CDR2 SNTAGT. J was trimmed by 3 bases and V by 6 bases; bases with no gene match: 7. The CDR3 contains 15 residues. For the CDR3, the DNA is TGTGCCAGCAGCGCCGAACAGGGGGGCTACAATGAGCAGTTCTTC. Protein: CASSAEQGGYNEQFF.

The chain couples TRBV11-2 to TRBJ1-2, with TRBD1 as a possible D gene (6 bases). From germline, CDR1 is SGHAT and CDR2 FQNNGV. The CDR3 spans 17 residues. Trimming took off 0 bases at V and 4 bases at J, with 18 bases between the two ends. The CDR3, as DNA: TGTGCCAGCAGCTTAGATCACGGACAGACAATATTCTATGGCTACACCTTC. Protein sequence: CASSLDHGQTIFYGYTF.

The rearrangement joins TRBV7-2 to TRBJ2-3; 8 nucleotides align to TRBD1. The trim removed 5 bases at V and 8 bases at J, leaving 9 bases unmatched. Germline V gene lookup returns CDR1 SGHTA and CDR2 FQGNSA. The CDR3 has 14 residues. In DNA form, the CDR3 reads TGTGCCAGCAGCCAAGACAGGGGTCTTGTTACGCAGTATTTT. Amino acid sequence: CASSQDRGLVTQYF.

The sample holds a few counts of this clone. The chain carries TRBV7-3 and TRBJ1-2; D perhaps matches TRBD1 (5 bases). The ends were cut back, 6 bases at V and 4 bases at J, with 12 bases in the middle. Germline CDR1 is SGHTA and CDR2 is FQGTGA. The CDR3 runs 13 residues. Here the CDR3 DNA reads TGTGCCAGCAGACGAGACAGCGTCTATGGCTACACCTTC. Protein product: CASRRDSVYGYTF.

This clone appeared a single time. This chain links TRBV28 with TRBJ1-4; 7 bases match TRBD1. Germline V gene data show CDR1 as MDHEN and CDR2 as SYDVKM. This CDR3 spans 14 amino acids. V lost 8 bases to trimming and J lost 6 bases; unmatched junction nucleotides: 9. The CDR3 DNA sequence: TGTGCCAGCGGCGAGACAGGGTTGGATGAAAAACTGTTTTTT. The encoded protein is CASGETGLDEKLFF.

The V gene is TRBV12-5, the J gene TRBJ1-4; weak D call: TRBD1 (6 bases). This CDR3 comprises 15 residues. CDR1 is LGHNT and CDR2 is FRNRAP in the germline V gene. The germline V and J ends were trimmed by 0 bases and 5 bases, with 10 bases remaining between them. In DNA form, the CDR3 reads TGTGCTAGTGGTTTGGTACGCCAGGGGAATGAAAAACTGTTTTTT. Translation: CASGLVRQGNEKLFF.

V gene TRBV12-5 combines with J gene TRBJ2-1; 7 positions match TRBD2. This CDR3 comprises 17 residues. The germline gives CDR1 LGHNT, CDR2 FRNRAP. Trimming at V came to 0 bases and at J to 0 bases, leaving 5 bases not matched to a gene. DNA of the CDR3: TGTGCTAGTGGTTTGGTACGTGGGGGGGACTCCTACAATGAGCAGTTCTTC. This translates into CASGLVRGGDSYNEQFF. Supplemented by reference TRBV12-5 and TRBJ2-1, the full variable domain reads DARVTQTPRHKVTEMGQEVTMRCQPILGHNTVFWYRQTMMQGLELLAYFRNRAPLDDSGMPKDRFSAEMPDATLATLKIQPSEPRDSAVYFCASGLVRGGDSYNEQFFGPGTRLTVL.

The chain has TRBV30 and TRBJ1-5; possible D gene TRBD1, 5 bases. Germline V lookup: CDR1 GTSNPN, CDR2 SVGIG (reference sequence). The CDR3 runs 13 residues. V was cut by 1 base and J by 3 bases, with 7 bases left in between. The CDR3 sequence is CAWSGGDNQPQHF. Here the CDR3 DNA reads TGTGCCTGGAGTGGGGGGGACAATCAGCCCCAGCATTTT.

The chain recombines TRBV29-1 with TRBJ2-3; 10 bases map to TRBD2. V dropped 4 bases and J dropped 3; count of bases not matched to a gene: 4. The CDR3 has 14 residues. Germline assignment: CDR1 SQVTM and CDR2 ANQGSEA. The CDR3 coding sequence is TGCAGCGTTGTTCGGACTAGCGGTACAGATACGCAGTATTTT. Translation: CSVVRTSGTDTQYF.

The CDR3 DNA is TGTGCCACCAGCAGAGAAAACAGATACACCGGGGAGCTGTTTTTT. This codes for CATSRENRYTGELFF. This chain connects TRBV15 to TRBJ2-2; unclear D gene. V gave up 0 bases and J gave up 3 bases, with 8 bases separating them. Germline CDR1 and CDR2: LNHNV and YYDKDF (reference sequence). The CDR3 has 15 amino acids. Full variable domain (remainder filled in from reference TRBV15 and TRBJ2-2): DAMVIQNPRYQVTQFGKPVTLSCSQTLNHNVMYWYQQKSSQAPKLLFHYYDKDFNNEADTPDNFQSRRPNTSFCFLDIRSPGLGDTAMYLCATSRENRYTGELFFGEGSRLTVL.

In its sample, this clone was seen once. The chain has TRBV9 and TRBJ2-2, with D uncertain. The CDR3 has 14 residues. CDR1 SGDLS and CDR2 YYNGEE come from the germline V gene. V gave up 3 bases and J gave up 5 bases, with 11 bases separating them. CDR3 loop: CASSAQLVTGELFF. In nucleotides, the CDR3 is TGTGCCAGCAGCGCCCAACTTGTAACCGGGGAGCTGTTTTTT.

J is TRBJ2-6 and V is TRBV5-6; D call uncertain. The germline V gene has CDR1 SGHDT and CDR2 YYEEEE. This CDR3 is built from 15 residues. V lost 0 bases and J lost 0, with 4 bases in between. The CDR3 loop reads CASSLDYSGANVLTF. The CDR3 DNA is TGTGCCAGCAGCTTGGATTACTCTGGGGCCAACGTCCTGACTTTC.

The V and J genes are TRBV2 and TRBJ2-1, with TRBD2 identical over 8 bases. CDR1 SNHLY and CDR2 FYNNEI come from the germline V gene. The J segment lost 4 bases and the V segment lost 7 bases, leaving 6 bases of the junction unmatched. This CDR3 region has 14 residues. The DNA for the CDR3 is TGTGCCAGCAAAGGCGGGGGGCCTTACAATGAGCAGTTCTTC. It specifies CASKGGGPYNEQFF.

The chain joins TRBV5-1 to TRBJ2-7, with D possibly being TRBD1 (6 bases). Germline CDR1 reads SGHRS; CDR2 reads YFSETQ. V was cut by 7 bases and J by 5 bases, with 19 bases left in between. CDR3 length equals 14 residues. The CDR3 region has the DNA TGCGCCAGCTCTGAGGGGGAAGCATTCCACGAGCAGTACTTC. It translates to CASSEGEAFHEQYF. The whole variable domain, remainder taken from reference TRBV5-1 and TRBJ2-7, is KAGVTQTPRYLIKTRGQQVTLSCSPISGHRSVSWYQQTPGQGLQFLFEYFSETQRNKGNFPGRFSGRQFSNSRSEMNVSTLELGDSALYLCASSEGEAFHEQYFGPGTRLTVT.

The table lists this clone with a few counts. The chain has TRBV11-2 and TRBJ1-2; TRBD1 matches 9 bases. V dropped 4 bases and J dropped 2; count of bases not matched to a gene: 5. CDR3 length: 15 residues. From germline, CDR1 is SGHAT and CDR2 FQNNGV. The CDR3 bases are TGTGCCAGCAGCTCCCACAGGGGGCGAAACTATGGCTACACCTTC. It codes for CASSSHRGRNYGYTF.

The rearrangement links TRBV5-1 to TRBJ1-4; D uncertain. The V end was cut by 1 base, the J end by 4 bases, with 11 bases between. This CDR3 comprises 15 residues. Germline V gives CDR1 SGHRS, CDR2 YFSETQ. The CDR3 DNA reads as TGCGCCAGCAGCTTGTTCCAATCGGGTAATGAAAAACTGTTTTTT. This translates into CASSLFQSGNEKLFF.

The V and J genes are TRBV3-1 (or the pseudogene TRBV3-2) and TRBJ2-1, with D perhaps matching TRBD1 (5 bases). V was clipped by 0 bases and J by 5 bases, with 11 bases between them. The CDR3 is 15 residues long. Germline V CDR1 and CDR2: LGHDT, YNNKEL (reference sequence). The CDR3 DNA reads TGTGCCAGCAGCCAAGATCTTAGGGGAAACAATGAGCAGTTCTTC. Its translation is CASSQDLRGNNEQFF.

This chain connects TRBV4-2 to TRBJ1-2; 9 bases match TRBD1. The germline gives CDR1 LGHNA, CDR2 YNFKEQ. The junction had 11 bases not matched to a gene; V was cut back by 1 base and J by 5 bases. The CDR3 runs to 17 residues. CDR3 DNA sequence: TGTGCCAGCAGCCAAGTCTTGGTGGGGACAGGGCGATATGGCTACACCTTC. It is translated as CASSQVLVGTGRYGYTF.

The chain joins TRBV5-1 to TRBJ2-1; 11 nucleotides line up with TRBD2. V was pared by 0 bases and J by 4 bases, with 9 bases of the junction left unmatched. The CDR3 extends over 18 amino acids. CDR1 and CDR2 from the germline V gene are SGHRS and YFSETQ. The CDR3 spells CASSLGGTSGYTYNEQFF. The CDR3 nucleotides are TGCGCCAGCAGCTTGGGGGGGACTAGCGGTTACACATACAATGAGCAGTTCTTC.

The J gene is TRBJ2-4, the V gene TRBV3-1 (or the pseudogene TRBV3-2); D gene ambiguous. V shed 0 bases and J shed 2 bases, with 8 bases lying between them. This CDR3 region has 15 residues. Germline-derived CDR1 and CDR2 are LGHDT and YNNKEL (reference sequence). CDR3 sequence (DNA): TGTGCCAGCAGCCAAGATCTGACATCCAAAAACATTCAGTACTTC. Its protein product is CASSQDLTSKNIQYF.

This chain links TRBV4-3 with TRBJ2-3; 11 nucleotides align to TRBD2. This CDR3 has 15 amino acids. Trimming at V came to 4 bases and at J to 4 bases, leaving 4 bases not matched to a gene. In germline, CDR1 is LGHNA, CDR2 YSLEER. The CDR3 DNA reads TGCGCCAGCAGCCTTATAGCGGGAGGGCCAGATACGCAGTATTTT. Translation gives CASSLIAGGPDTQYF.

V gene TRBV18 combines with J gene TRBJ1-1; D unclear. Germline values: CDR1 KGHSH, CDR2 LQKENI. The CDR3 is 16 amino acids. Trimming removed 1 base from V and 6 bases from J, with 18 bases in between. The DNA for the CDR3 is TGTGCCAGCTCACCACTCCGGGGAAGCCTTAGCGCTGAAGCTTTCTTT. This codes for CASSPLRGSLSAEAFF. Full variable domain (rest looked up from reference TRBV18 and TRBJ1-1): NAGVMQNPRHLVRRRGQEARLRCSPMKGHSHVYWYRQLPEEGLKFMVYLQKENIIDESGMPKERFSAEFPKEGPSILRIQQVVRGDSAAYFCASSPLRGSLSAEAFFGQGTRLTVV.

V gene TRBV12-2 combines with J gene TRBJ2-1; the table's D call, TRBD2, was not checked against the DNA. TRBV12-2 represents a pseudogene. The CDR3 has 10 residues. The CDR3 DNA reads TGTGCAAGTCGCTTAGCCGGGGAGTTCTTC. It yields the protein CASRLAGEFF.

The V gene is TRBV1, the J gene TRBJ2-7; the table assigns TRBD1, which was not confirmed against the DNA. TRBV1 is a known pseudogene. This CDR3 contains 13 residues. The CDR3 DNA sequence: TGCACCAGCAGGGACAAACTAAACTACGAGCAGTACTTC. This encodes CTSRDKLNYEQYF.

V gene TRBV19 combines with J gene TRBJ1-5; no firm D call. V was shortened by 6 bases and J by 7 bases, with 7 bases between the two germline ends. CDR1 and CDR2 from the germline V gene are LNHDA and SQIVND (reference sequence). The CDR3 has 11 residues. The CDR3 here is CASRSGQPQHF. Written as DNA, the CDR3 is TGTGCCAGTAGGAGCGGGCAGCCCCAGCATTTT.